Sequencing of this T cell receptor beta chain was carried out in a study of CD8 T cells in ankylosing spondylitis. Overall study findings and caveats: In the blood and synovial fluid of reactive arthritis, some motif variants had been previously reported. A TCR beta motif of about 8 highly homologous variants seemed to mark ankylosing spondylitis blood. Relatively rare in peripheral blood, disease-linked clones were also CD8+. Disease-linked clones reportedly showed significant enrichment in matched ankylosing spondylitis synovial fluid.

This clonotype was detected many times. The antigen remains unidentified. Construction of TCR beta libraries was performed using quantitative 5'-RACE with molecular barcodes. TCRdb reanalysed the 5' RACE reads using MiXCR and keeps one entry per CDR3 protein. The table shows 450,000 to 550,000 distinct CDR3 sequences, with about 5.4% occurring only once. CDR3 size: 16 residues. V was pared by 4 bases and J by 0 bases, with 8 bases of the junction left unmatched. Sequencing used blood, either unsorted or a sorted T cell fraction (not recorded which). The J gene is TRBJ1-1, the V gene TRBV12-3 or TRBV12-4, with 7 nucleotides matching TRBD1. The receptor comes from a male donor with ankylosing spondylitis. The CDR3: CASSSPGGVMNTEAFF. The CDR3, as DNA: TGTGCCAGCAGTTCCCCAGGGGGGGTCATGAACACTGAAGCTTTCTTT.